This T cell receptor beta chain came from a study of blood T cell repertoires in COVID-19. About the research overall: Spain, Italy and the United States supplied samples that represented acute and convalescent COVID-19. T cells, B-cell-depleted T cells, or PBMCs provided the cDNA or gDNA that served as material.

In germline, CDR1 is LNHDA, CDR2 SQIVND (reference sequence). There are 14 residues in the CDR3. Trimming took 10 bases from V and 12 from J, leaving 24 bases between them. Per the original methods: Estimates of nucleated cell counts were drawn from the amplification of reference gene primers. The table came from immunoSEQ multiplex PCR; TCRdb's copy has only in-frame clones and leaves some out. V, J and clone size are taken as reported in that table, and D and trimming were inferred from the DNA itself. The data hold around 380,000 clones, with roughly 77% observed a single time. The chain combines TRBV19 with TRBJ1-4; no definite D call. The receptor was derived from a human donor with acute or convalescent COVID-19. The donor label of this sample is uncertain. The sequencing sample was made of peripheral blood. This chain's CDR3 is CATKKGDVAGELFF. The CDR3 DNA follows: TGTGCCACCAAAAAGGGAGACGTAGCTGGGGAACTGTTTTTT.